A selection of T cell receptor beta chains follows, all from one sample in a study of blood T cell repertoires in COVID-19. The protocol was immunoSEQ multiplex PCR, while the TCRdb copy is restricted to in-frame clones and leaves out a portion. This table holds 86,000 or so clones, about 89% found once. The specimen was peripheral blood. Receptor source: a man aged 50 or older with active or convalescent COVID-19. CDR3s include the opening cysteine and the closing phenylalanine or tryptophan. Each record gives: D gene, clone size, V gene, J gene, CDR3 protein, CDR3 DNA. D genes are given only for firm matches. Clone size is given for some rows only: seen once, a few or many times, or a class if the clone is expanded.

TRBD2,-,TRBV30,TRBJ2-5,CAWSRGASGGQETQYF,TGTGCCTGGAGTAGAGGGGCTAGCGGGGGCCAAGAGACCCAGTACTTC
-,-,TRBV28,TRBJ1-4,CASSNSQGPQKLFF,TGTGCCAGCAGTAACAGTCAGGGGCCGCAAAAACTGTTTTTT
TRBD2,-,TRBV11-2,TRBJ2-3,CASSLSRSGGAPDTQYF,TGTGCCAGCAGCTTAAGTCGTAGCGGGGGGGCCCCAGATACGCAGTATTTT
TRBD1,once,TRBV25-1,TRBJ2-7,CASSAAAGTGEGYEQYF,TGTGCCAGCAGTGCAGCCGCAGGGACAGGGGAGGGCTACGAGCAGTACTTC
-,-,TRBV14,TRBJ1-1,CASSQMRGLEAFF,TGTGCCAGCAGCCAAATGAGGGGACTTGAAGCTTTCTTT
TRBD2,once,TRBV19,TRBJ2-2,CASSIQAGDTGELFF,TGTGCCAGTAGTATACAAGCGGGGGACACCGGGGAGCTGTTTTTT
-,-,TRBV18,TRBJ2-5,CASSPSTQGGETQYF,TGTGCCAGCTCACCATCGACTCAGGGGGGAGAGACCCAGTACTTC
-,-,TRBV7-2,TRBJ2-3,CASSSTRDTQYF,TGTGCCAGCAGCTCTACGAGAGATACGCAGTATTTT
-,-,TRBV6-5,TRBJ2-3,CASSIGGGQYF,TGTGCCAGCAGCATAGGGGGGGGGCAGTATTTT
-,-,TRBV7-2,TRBJ1-3,CASSLEGVGNTIYF,TGTGCCAGCAGCTTAGAAGGGGTCGGAAACACCATATATTTT
TRBD1,-,TRBV7-2,TRBJ2-2,CASSPRQGTGELFF,TGTGCCAGCAGCCCCAGACAGGGGACCGGGGAGCTGTTTTTT
TRBD1,-,TRBV24-1,TRBJ1-2,CATSRTGDYGYTF,TGTGCCACCAGCCGGACAGGGGATTATGGCTACACCTTC
-,-,TRBV11-2,TRBJ1-2,CASSDYNYGYTF,TGTGCCAGCAGCGACTATAACTATGGCTACACCTTC
-,-,TRBV15,TRBJ2-1,CATSRAGWAGNYNEQFF,TGTGCCACCAGCAGGGCCGGGTGGGCGGGGAATTACAATGAGCAGTTCTTC
TRBD1,-,TRBV19,TRBJ1-2,CASAIQGAKVYTF,TGTGCCAGTGCCATACAGGGGGCTAAGGTCTACACCTTC
-,-,TRBV18,TRBJ2-7,CASSPGEPDYEQYF,TGTGCCAGCTCTCCCGGGGAGCCAGACTACGAGCAGTACTTC
TRBD2,-,TRBV28,TRBJ2-5,CASSSRGGSETQYF,TGTGCCAGCAGTTCGCGGGGGGGAAGCGAGACCCAGTACTTC
-,-,TRBV18,TRBJ1-4,CASSPSILPNEKLFF,TGTGCCAGCTCACCCTCAATTCTACCCAATGAAAAACTGTTTTTT
TRBD2,-,TRBV7-8,TRBJ2-1,CASSFSQRGHNEQFF,TGTGCCAGCAGCTTTTCCCAGCGGGGCCACAATGAGCAGTTCTTC
-,once,TRBV6-5,TRBJ1-1,CASSTQGTRLEAFF,TGTGCCAGCAGTACCCAGGGGACCCGGCTTGAAGCTTTCTTT